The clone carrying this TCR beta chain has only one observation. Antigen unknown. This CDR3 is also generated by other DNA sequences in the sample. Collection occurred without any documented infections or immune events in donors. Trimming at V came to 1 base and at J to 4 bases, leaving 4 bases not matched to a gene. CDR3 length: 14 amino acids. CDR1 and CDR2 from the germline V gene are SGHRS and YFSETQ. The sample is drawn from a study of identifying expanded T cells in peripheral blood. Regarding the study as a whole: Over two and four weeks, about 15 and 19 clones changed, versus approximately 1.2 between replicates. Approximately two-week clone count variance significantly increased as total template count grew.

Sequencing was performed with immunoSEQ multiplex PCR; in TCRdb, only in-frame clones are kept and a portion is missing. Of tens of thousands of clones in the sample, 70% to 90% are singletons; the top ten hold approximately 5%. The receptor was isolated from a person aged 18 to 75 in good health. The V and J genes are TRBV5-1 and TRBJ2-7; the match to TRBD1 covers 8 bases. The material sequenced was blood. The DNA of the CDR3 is TGCGCCAGCAGCTTGACCGGACAGGGATACGAGCAGTACTTC. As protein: CASSLTGQGYEQYF.